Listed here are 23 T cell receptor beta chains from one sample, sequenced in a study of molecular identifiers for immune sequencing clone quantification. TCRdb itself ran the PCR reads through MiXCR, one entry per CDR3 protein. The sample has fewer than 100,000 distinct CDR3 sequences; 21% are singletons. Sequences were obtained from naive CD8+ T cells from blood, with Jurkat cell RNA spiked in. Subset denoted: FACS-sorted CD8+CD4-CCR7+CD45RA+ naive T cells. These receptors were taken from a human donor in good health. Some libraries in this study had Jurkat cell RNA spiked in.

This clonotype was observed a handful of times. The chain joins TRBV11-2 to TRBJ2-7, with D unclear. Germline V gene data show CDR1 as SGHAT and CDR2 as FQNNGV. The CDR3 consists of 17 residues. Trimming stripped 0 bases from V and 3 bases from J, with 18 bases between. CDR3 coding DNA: TGTGCCAGCAGCTTAGAAGTGGGCAGTAGGCGACTCTACGAGCAGTACTTC. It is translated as CASSLEVGSRRLYEQYF.

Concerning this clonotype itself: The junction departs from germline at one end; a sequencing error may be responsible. The CDR3 loop is CNVEEGVTGELFF. The CDR3 DNA reads as TGCAACGTTGAAGAAGGGGTCACCGGGGAGCTGTTTTTT. The rearrangement uses TRBV29-1 and TRBJ2-2; D is perhaps TRBD1 (5 bases). The CDR3 has 13 residues. Germline V gene data show CDR1 as SQVTM and CDR2 as ANQGSEA.

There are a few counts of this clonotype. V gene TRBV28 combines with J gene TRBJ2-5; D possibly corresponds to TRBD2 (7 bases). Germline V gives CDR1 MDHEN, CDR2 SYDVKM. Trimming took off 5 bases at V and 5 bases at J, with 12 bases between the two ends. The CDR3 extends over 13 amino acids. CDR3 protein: CASSEGGLETQYF. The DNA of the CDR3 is TGTGCCAGCAGTGAGGGGGGGCTGGAGACCCAGTACTTC.

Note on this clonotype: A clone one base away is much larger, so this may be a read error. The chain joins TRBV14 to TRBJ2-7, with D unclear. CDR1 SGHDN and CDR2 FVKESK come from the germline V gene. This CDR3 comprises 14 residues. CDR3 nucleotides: TGTGCCAGCAGCCAAGACGAAAGGATGGACGAGCAGTGCTTC. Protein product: CASSQDERMDEQCF.

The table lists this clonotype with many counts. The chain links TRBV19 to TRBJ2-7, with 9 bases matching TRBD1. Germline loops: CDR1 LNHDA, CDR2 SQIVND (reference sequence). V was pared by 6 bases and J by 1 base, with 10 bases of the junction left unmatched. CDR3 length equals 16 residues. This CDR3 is CASSANPGTGSYEQYF. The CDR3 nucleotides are TGTGCCAGTAGCGCTAATCCCGGGACAGGGTCCTACGAGCAGTACTTC.

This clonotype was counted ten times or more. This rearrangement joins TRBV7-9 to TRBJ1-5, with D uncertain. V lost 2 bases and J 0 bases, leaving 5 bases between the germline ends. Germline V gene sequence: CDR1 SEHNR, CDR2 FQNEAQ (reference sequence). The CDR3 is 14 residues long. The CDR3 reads CASSLSASNQPQHF. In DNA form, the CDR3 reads TGTGCCAGCAGCTTATCTGCTAGCAATCAGCCCCAGCATTTT.

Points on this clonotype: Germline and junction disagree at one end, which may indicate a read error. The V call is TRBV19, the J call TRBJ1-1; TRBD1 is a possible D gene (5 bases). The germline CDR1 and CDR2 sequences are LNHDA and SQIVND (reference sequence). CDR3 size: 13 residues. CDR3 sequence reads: CASSPGMNAEAFF. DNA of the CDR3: TGTGCCAGTAGTCCAGGGATGAACGCTGAAGCTTTCTTT.

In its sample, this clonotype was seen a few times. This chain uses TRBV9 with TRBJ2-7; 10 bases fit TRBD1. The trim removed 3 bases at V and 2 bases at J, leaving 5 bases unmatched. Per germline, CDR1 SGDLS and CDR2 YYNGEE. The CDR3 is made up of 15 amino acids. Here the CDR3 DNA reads TGTGCCAGCAGCGGGGGGACAGGGGACCCCTACGAGCAGTACTTC. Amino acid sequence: CASSGGTGDPYEQYF.

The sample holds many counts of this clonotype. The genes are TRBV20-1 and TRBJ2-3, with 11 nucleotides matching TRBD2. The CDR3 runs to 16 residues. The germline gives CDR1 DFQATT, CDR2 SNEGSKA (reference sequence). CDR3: CSPPPQTSGNTDTQYF. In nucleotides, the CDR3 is TGCAGCCCCCCTCCTCAGACTAGCGGGAACACAGATACGCAGTATTTT.

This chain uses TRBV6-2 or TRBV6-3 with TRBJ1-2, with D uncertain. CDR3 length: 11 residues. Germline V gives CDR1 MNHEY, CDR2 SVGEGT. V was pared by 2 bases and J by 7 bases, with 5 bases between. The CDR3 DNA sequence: TGTGCCAGCAGTTACGGAAGTGGCTACACCTTC. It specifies CASSYGSGYTF.

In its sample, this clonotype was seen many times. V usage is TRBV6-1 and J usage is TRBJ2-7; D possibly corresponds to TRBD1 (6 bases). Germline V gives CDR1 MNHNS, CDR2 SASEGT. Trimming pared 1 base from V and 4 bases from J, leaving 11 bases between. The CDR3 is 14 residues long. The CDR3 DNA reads TGTGCCAGCAGTGAAGGCCGCAGGGGTTACGAGCAGTACTTC. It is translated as CASSEGRRGYEQYF.

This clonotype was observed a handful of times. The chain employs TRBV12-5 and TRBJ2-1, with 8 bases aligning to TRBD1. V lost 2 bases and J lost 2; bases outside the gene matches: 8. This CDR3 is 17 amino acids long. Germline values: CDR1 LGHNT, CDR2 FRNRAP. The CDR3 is CASGLQDRAAPYNEQFF. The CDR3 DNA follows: TGTGCTAGTGGTTTGCAGGACAGGGCCGCACCCTACAATGAGCAGTTCTTC.

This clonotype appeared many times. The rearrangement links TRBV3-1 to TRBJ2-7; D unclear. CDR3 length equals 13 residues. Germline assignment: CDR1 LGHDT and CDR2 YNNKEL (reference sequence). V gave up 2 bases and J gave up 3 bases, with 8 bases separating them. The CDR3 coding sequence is TGTGCCAGCAGCCAAACTACTGGCTACGAGCAGTACTTC. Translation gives CASSQTTGYEQYF.

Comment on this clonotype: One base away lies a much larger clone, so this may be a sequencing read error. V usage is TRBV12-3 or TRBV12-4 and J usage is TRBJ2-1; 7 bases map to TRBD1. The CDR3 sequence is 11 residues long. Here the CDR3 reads CASSVQGSPVF. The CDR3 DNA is TGTGCCAGCAGTGTACAGGGGAGTCCGGTCTTC.

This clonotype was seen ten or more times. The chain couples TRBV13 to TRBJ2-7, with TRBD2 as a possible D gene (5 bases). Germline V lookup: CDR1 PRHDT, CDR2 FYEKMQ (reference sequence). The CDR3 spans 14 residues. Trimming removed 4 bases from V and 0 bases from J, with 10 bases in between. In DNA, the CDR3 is TGTGCCAGCAGCTCCATCCGGGACTCCTACGAGCAGTACTTC. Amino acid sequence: CASSSIRDSYEQYF. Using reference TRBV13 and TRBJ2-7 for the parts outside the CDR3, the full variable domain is AAGVIQSPRHLIKEKRETATLKCYPIPRHDTVYWYQQGPGQDPQFLISFYEKMQSDKGSIPDRFSAQQFSDYHSELNMSSLELGDSALYFCASSSIRDSYEQYFGPGTRLTVT.

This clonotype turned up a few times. CDR3 protein: CASSSWDRGPPNYGYTF. CDR3 coding DNA: TGTGCCAGCAGCTCCTGGGACAGGGGGCCCCCTAACTATGGCTACACCTTC. The rearrangement links TRBV11-2 to TRBJ1-2; TRBD1 agrees at 12 bases. With 4 bases clipped from V and 0 bases from J, the junction kept 6 bases outside the gene matches. Germline CDR1 reads SGHAT; CDR2 reads FQNNGV. CDR3 size: 17 residues.

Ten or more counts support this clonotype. The CDR3 loop reads CASSLALAGADTQYF. The CDR3 DNA reads TGTGCCAGCAGCTTAGCACTAGCGGGAGCGGATACGCAGTATTTT. This chain links TRBV11-3 with TRBJ2-3; 11 nucleotides match TRBD2. The CDR3 extends over 15 amino acids. The germline V gene has CDR1 SGHNT and CDR2 YENEEA. Trimming at V came to 1 base and at J to 6 bases, leaving 3 bases not matched to a gene.

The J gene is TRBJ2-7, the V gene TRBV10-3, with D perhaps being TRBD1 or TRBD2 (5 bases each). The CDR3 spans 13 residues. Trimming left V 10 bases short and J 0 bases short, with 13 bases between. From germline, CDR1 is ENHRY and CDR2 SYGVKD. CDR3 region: CATTGTNSYEQYF. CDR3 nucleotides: TGTGCCACGACCGGGACGAACTCCTACGAGCAGTACTTC.

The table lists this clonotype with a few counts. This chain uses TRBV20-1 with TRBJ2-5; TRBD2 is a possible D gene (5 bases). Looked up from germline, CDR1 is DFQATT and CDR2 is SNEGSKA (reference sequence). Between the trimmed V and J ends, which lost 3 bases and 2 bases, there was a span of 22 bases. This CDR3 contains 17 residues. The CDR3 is CSARVANAREVQETQYF. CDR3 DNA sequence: TGCAGTGCTAGGGTGGCCAATGCGAGGGAAGTTCAAGAGACCCAGTACTTC.

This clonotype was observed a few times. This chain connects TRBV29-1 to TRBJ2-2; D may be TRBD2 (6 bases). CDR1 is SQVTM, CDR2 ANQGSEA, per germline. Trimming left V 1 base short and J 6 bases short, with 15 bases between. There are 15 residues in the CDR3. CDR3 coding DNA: TGCAGCGTTGAAGGTCGCGGAGGGCCCTCCGGGGAGCTGTTTTTT. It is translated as CSVEGRGGPSGELFF.

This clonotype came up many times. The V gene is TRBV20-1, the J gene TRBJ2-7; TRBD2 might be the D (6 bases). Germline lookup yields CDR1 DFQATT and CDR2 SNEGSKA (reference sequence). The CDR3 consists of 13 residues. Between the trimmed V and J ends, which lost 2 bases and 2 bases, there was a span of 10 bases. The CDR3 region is CSARSGGAYEQYF. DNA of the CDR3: TGCAGTGCTAGAAGTGGCGGGGCCTACGAGCAGTACTTC.

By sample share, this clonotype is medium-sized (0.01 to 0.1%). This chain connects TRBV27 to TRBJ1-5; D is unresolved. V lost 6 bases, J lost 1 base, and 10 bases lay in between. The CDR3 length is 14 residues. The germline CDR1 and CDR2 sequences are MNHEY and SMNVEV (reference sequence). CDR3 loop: CASSLGGSNQPQHF. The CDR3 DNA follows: TGTGCCAGCAGCTTGGGAGGAAGCAATCAGCCCCAGCATTTT.

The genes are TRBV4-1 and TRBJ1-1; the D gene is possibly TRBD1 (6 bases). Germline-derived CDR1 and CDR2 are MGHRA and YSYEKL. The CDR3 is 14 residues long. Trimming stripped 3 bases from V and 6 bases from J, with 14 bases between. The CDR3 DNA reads TGCGCCAGCAGCCACAAAACAGGGTTTCCTGAAGCTTTCTTT. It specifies CASSHKTGFPEAFF.